The 12 T cell receptor beta chains below come from one sample, sequenced in a study of human T cells and chemical hapten exposure. Time point given: patch test 3, about 24 weeks after DPC sensitization. Documented treatment: therapeutic diphenylcyclopropenone sensitization with weekly scalp DPC. One entry per CDR3 protein results from TCRdb running MiXCR on the RACE reads. The data hold 50,000 or so distinct CDR3 sequences, with more than 9.5% observed a single time. The sample here was whole blood, taken in connection with sensitization to the hapten diphenylcyclopropenone (DPC). The receptors originated from a middle-aged woman with alopecia areata. Some clones in this sample may be carry-over from other donors' samples.

Comment on this clonotype: A read error may explain this, as a much larger clone is one base away. This chain uses TRBV6-6 with TRBJ1-4; D might be TRBD1 (5 bases). V gave up 2 bases and J gave up 5 bases, with 12 bases separating them. CDR3 length: 15 residues. Per germline, CDR1 MNHNY and CDR2 SVGAGI (reference sequence). CDR3 amino acids: CASSYRTEGNEKLFF. The CDR3 DNA reads TGTGCCAGCAGTTACAGGACCGAGGGGAATGAAAAACTGTTTTTT.

The chain has TRBV19 and TRBJ2-5; 14 bases fit TRBD2. The CDR3 runs 15 residues. J gave up 4 bases and V 6 bases, and 4 bases lay outside the gene matches. The V gene's germline CDR1 is LNHDA and CDR2 SQIVND (reference sequence). CDR3 loop: CASSPGLAGAETQYF. The CDR3 DNA follows: TGTGCCAGTAGCCCGGGACTAGCGGGGGCAGAGACCCAGTACTTC.

This clonotype was recorded many times. This chain joins TRBV4-1 and TRBJ1-1; D gene unclear. The germline V and J ends were trimmed by 4 bases and 1 base, with 13 bases remaining between them. The germline gives CDR1 MGHRA, CDR2 YSYEKL. This CDR3 contains 15 residues. CDR3 DNA: TGCGCCAGCAGCCGTTTGAAGGAGGGGAACACTGAAGCTTTCTTT. It translates to CASSRLKEGNTEAFF.

The gene calls are TRBV30 and TRBJ2-5; TRBD1 aligns across 7 bases. CDR3 length: 15 amino acids. Germline assignment: CDR1 GTSNPN and CDR2 SVGIG (reference sequence). The trim removed 1 base at V and 2 bases at J, leaving 7 bases unmatched. As DNA, the CDR3 is TGTGCCTGGAGTGATATGACAGGGTGGCAAGAGACCCAGTACTTC. It translates to CAWSDMTGWQETQYF. Using reference TRBV30 and TRBJ2-5 for the parts outside the CDR3, the full variable domain is SQTIHQWPATLVQPVGSPLSLECTVEGTSNPNLYWYRQAAGRGLQLLFYSVGIGQISSEVPQNLSASRPQDRQFILSSKKLLLSDSGFYLCAWSDMTGWQETQYFGPGTRLLVL.

At least ten counts were recorded for this clonotype. This chain joins TRBV20-1 and TRBJ2-7; the D is unclear. The V end lost 0 bases, the J end lost 0 bases, and 15 bases lay between the germline ends. This CDR3 has 16 residues. Germline V gene lookup returns CDR1 DFQATT and CDR2 SNEGSKA (reference sequence). The DNA of the CDR3 is TGCAGTGCTAGAGATGTAAACAGACCCGACTCCTACGAGCAGTACTTC. The encoded protein is CSARDVNRPDSYEQYF.

This clonotype was seen repeatedly, ten times or more. The chain has TRBV7-6 and TRBJ2-7; no firm D call. The germline CDR1 and CDR2 sequences are SGHVS and FNYEAQ. Trimming cost V 2 bases and J 0 bases, with 14 bases left between them. There are 16 residues in the CDR3. The DNA for the CDR3 is TGTGCCAGCAGCTTAAATTCGGCAGGCATCTCCTACGAGCAGTACTTC. Translated, it gives CASSLNSAGISYEQYF.

The table lists this clonotype with many counts. The chain carries TRBV4-2 and TRBJ2-1, with 9 nucleotides matching TRBD2. The CDR3 extends over 15 amino acids. Germline V CDR1 and CDR2: LGHNA, YNFKEQ. V lost 0 bases, J lost 3 bases, and 0 bases stayed unmatched. CDR3 amino acids: CASSQERGGYNEQFF. CDR3 DNA sequence: TGTGCCAGCAGCCAAGAGCGGGGGGGCTACAATGAGCAGTTCTTC.

This clonotype was seen ten or more times. The rearrangement uses TRBV28 and TRBJ1-2; D gene unclear. Trimming stripped 2 bases from V and 4 bases from J, with 8 bases between. Germline V gene data show CDR1 as MDHEN and CDR2 as SYDVKM. This CDR3 has 13 residues. CDR3 DNA sequence: TGTGCCAGCAGTTTAGTCGCAGTCTATGGCTACACCTTC. Translated: CASSLVAVYGYTF.

The table lists this clonotype with many counts. The V gene is TRBV7-9, the J gene TRBJ2-1; D is perhaps TRBD1 (5 bases). V was pared by 11 bases and J by 3 bases, with 11 bases between. Germline V gene sequence: CDR1 SEHNR, CDR2 FQNEAQ (reference sequence). The CDR3 loop spans 12 amino acids. CDR3 bases: TGTGCCGCGTGGGGCCTCTACAATGAGCAGTTCTTC. Translated, it gives CAAWGLYNEQFF.

This clonotype was detected many times. The rearrangement uses TRBV6-6 and TRBJ1-1, with 7 bases aligning to TRBD1. The CDR3 spans 14 residues. V shed 2 bases and J 5 bases; nucleotides not matched to a gene: 5. Germline V gives CDR1 MNHNY, CDR2 SVGAGI (reference sequence). CDR3: CASSYVGGRTEAFF. CDR3 DNA: TGTGCCAGCAGTTACGTAGGGGGCCGGACTGAAGCTTTCTTT.

This clonotype was recorded at least ten times. V usage is TRBV6-2 or TRBV6-3 and J usage is TRBJ1-2, with 7 positions matching TRBD1. The length of the CDR3 is 16 residues. Unmatched junction bases numbered 17, after V lost 6 bases and J lost 7 bases. Germline loops: CDR1 MNHEY, CDR2 SVGEGT. The CDR3 sequence: CASRAGDRAPTGGYTF. Here the CDR3 DNA reads TGTGCCAGCAGGGCCGGAGACAGGGCCCCAACTGGTGGCTACACCTTC.

The chain links TRBV7-8 to TRBJ2-2; TRBD1 is a possible D gene (6 bases). This CDR3 comprises 18 residues. V lost 5 bases and J 4 bases, leaving 23 bases between the germline ends. Germline-derived CDR1 and CDR2 are SGHVS and FQNEAQ. Here the CDR3 DNA reads TGTGCCAGCAGCCGACAAGCTGGGGGCAGGGGAGCCACCGGGGAGCTGTTTTTT. It specifies CASSRQAGGRGATGELFF.